This T cell receptor (beta chain) is drawn from a study of T cells in Graves' hyperthyroidism and ophthalmopathy (dated by TCRdb to the late 2010s). Describing the broader study: Peripheral blood was sampled at the time of initial diagnosis, prior to any treatment. A discovery cohort of approximately 97 patients, 43 with Graves' ophthalmopathy and about 58 with stable Graves' hyperthyroidism, was used to find distinguishing TCR V-J signatures. An independent validation cohort of 18 to 20 hyperthyroidism patients and about 15 patients who later progressed to ophthalmopathy tested prospective prediction of ophthalmopathy. The 90 to 100 discovery patients were randomly split 7:3 into training and test sets. Thyroid tissue and blood T-cell repertoires from roughly six Graves' hyperthyroidism patients were also compared in the study. After blood sampling, hyperthyroidism patients were treated with methimazole at a starting dose of 30 mg daily, and ophthalmopathy patients were treated with high-dose intravenous methylprednisolone. The paper reports TCR Vbeta CDR3 sequencing of some 140 peripheral blood samples: 43 ophthalmopathy, 70 to 85 hyperthyroidism and around 17 progressor patients. Study-wide findings and limitations: Blood samples also contained most of the expanded thyroid clonotypes (frequency above 0.001), which suggests that blood repertoires may reflect thyroid immune responses. No statistical method was used to set the sample size in advance, and investigators knew the group allocation. A 13 V-J signature model separated ophthalmopathy from stable hyperthyroidism, with roughly 88% sensitivity and 81% to 82% specificity in cross-validation and 80%/75% in testing. In validation, the model predicted progression to ophthalmopathy a median of roughly 6.2 months before onset, with approximately 71% sensitivity and about 72% specificity.

Hyperthyroidism patients were newly diagnosed, had a disease duration of under 2 months, and were aged 18 to 65 years. The study excluded patients with uncontrolled infections, other autoimmune diseases, pregnancy or lactation. Diagnoses were established on the basis of clinical symptoms, serum thyroxine and TRAb, thyroid ultrasound, and orbital computed tomography. Blood from progressor patients was collected at the time of first diagnosis with hyperthyroidism, before any ophthalmopathy symptoms had appeared. Ficoll-Paque density gradient centrifugation was used to isolate PBMCs from 10 ml of fresh peripheral blood. Progressor patients were first diagnosed with Graves' hyperthyroidism and then developed ophthalmopathy during follow-up. Trizol reagent was used to extract total RNA, and RNA quality was then checked on an Agilent 2100 Bioanalyzer. Deletion took 5 bases off V and 0 bases off J, with a span of 10 bases between the germline ends. CDR1 is given as DFQATT and CDR2 as SNEGSKA, both from the germline V gene (reference sequence). The cysteine opens and the phenylalanine closes a CDR3 of 13 amino acids. Only the CDR3 portion is preserved as DNA: 39 bases, with reading frame beginning at the first base.

This clonotype was detected many times. The antigen this receptor binds is unknown. Nothing much larger sits one base from this clone, and base qualities are not available. The TCR beta CDR3 regions were amplified from the RNA transcripts. The TCR CDR3 was subjected to a first round of RT-PCR using the HTBI primer set and the Qiagen OneStep RT-PCR kit. Libraries were constructed in a second round of multiplex PCR, after which size selection and purification were carried out. Paired-end sequencing of the libraries was performed with 100 bp reads on an Illumina HiSeq2000. The authors processed their data as follows. SOAPnuke was used to process the raw data, with reads discarded if the reads contained adapters or uncalled bases, had a mean Phred below 15, or lacked an exact constant-primer or identifier match. COPE v1.2.5 was used to merge high-quality paired reads, and clonotypes were defined as unique nucleotide sequences. MiTCR v1.1 was used to align clonotypes to the IMGT TRBV, TRBD and TRBJ reference segments. The analysis included only V-J combinations with a frequency above 0.0001, which together covered 99.2% of the repertoires. A TCS score was defined as the ratio between F50 (clonal expansion) and ExV (chaos), using BLOSUM62-based TCRdist between CDR3 peptides within each V-J. Welch's t-statistics and random forest reduced around 510 V-J features to about 13, which were used in a naive Bayes classifier (R e1071). The public reads were reprocessed in TCRdb via fastp at Q25 and MiXCR, keeping in-frame beta chains. When rows share a CDR3 protein, they turn into one entry using the most common DNA and genes. The V and J calls come from TCRdb's annotation, not from the publication. The sample contains around 290,000 distinct CDR3 sequences, about 14% of them found a single time. Approximately 7.8% of the sample goes to the ten largest clones.

Sequenced material: blood. The source of this sequence is a woman aged 25 to 39 with Graves' hyperthyroidism that later progressed to Graves' ophthalmopathy. The rearranged segments are TRBV20-1 and TRBJ1-2, with the D segment identity uncertain. The CDR3 region: CSAVMPSNYGYTF. The DNA is as follows: TGCAGTGCTGTGATGCCATCTAACTATGGCTACACCTTC.